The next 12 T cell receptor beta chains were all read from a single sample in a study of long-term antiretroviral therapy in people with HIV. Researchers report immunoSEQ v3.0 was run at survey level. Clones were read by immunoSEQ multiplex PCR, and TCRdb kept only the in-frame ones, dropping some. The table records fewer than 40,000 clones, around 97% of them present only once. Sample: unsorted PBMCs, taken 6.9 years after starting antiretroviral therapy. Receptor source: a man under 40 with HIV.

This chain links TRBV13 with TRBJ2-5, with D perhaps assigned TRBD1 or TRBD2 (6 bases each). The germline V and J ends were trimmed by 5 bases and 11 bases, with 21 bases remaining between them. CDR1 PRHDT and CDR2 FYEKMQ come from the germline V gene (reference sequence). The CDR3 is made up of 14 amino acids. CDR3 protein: CASSPLEGGREQYF. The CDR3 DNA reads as TGTGCCAGCAGCCCTTTGGAGGGGGGTAGGGAGCAGTACTTC.

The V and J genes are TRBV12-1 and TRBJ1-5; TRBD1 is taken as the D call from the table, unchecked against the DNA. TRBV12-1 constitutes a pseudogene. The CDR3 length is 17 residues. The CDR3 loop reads CASSPLTGTGGVKPQHF. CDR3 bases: TGTGCCAGCAGCCCACTTACCGGGACAGGGGGCGTGAAGCCCCAGCATTTT.

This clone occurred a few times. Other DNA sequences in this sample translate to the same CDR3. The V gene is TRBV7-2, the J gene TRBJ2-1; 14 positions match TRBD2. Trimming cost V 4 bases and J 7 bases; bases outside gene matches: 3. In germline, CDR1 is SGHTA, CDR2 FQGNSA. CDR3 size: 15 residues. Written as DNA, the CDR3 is TGTGCCAGCAGCTCGGGACTAGCGGGAGTTAATGAGCAGTTCTTC. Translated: CASSSGLAGVNEQFF.

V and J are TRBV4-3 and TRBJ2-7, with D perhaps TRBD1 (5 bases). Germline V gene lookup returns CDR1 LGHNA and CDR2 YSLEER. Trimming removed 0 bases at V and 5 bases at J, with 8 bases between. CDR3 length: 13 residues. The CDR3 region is CASSQDDRNEQYF. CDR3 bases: TGCGCCAGCAGCCAAGATGACAGAAACGAGCAGTACTTC.

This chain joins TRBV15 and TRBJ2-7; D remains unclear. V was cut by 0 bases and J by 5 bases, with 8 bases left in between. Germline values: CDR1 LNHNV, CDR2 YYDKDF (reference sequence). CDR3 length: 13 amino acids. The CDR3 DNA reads TGTGCCACCAGCAGAGATTCCGTCAACGAGCAGTACTTC. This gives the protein CATSRDSVNEQYF.

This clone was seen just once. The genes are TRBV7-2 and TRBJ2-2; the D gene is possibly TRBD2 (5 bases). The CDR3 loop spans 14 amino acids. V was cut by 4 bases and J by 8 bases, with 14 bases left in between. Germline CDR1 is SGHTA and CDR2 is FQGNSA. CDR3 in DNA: TGTGCCAGCAGCTCCCCTCAGTCGGGAGGGGAGCTGTTTTTT. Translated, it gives CASSSPQSGGELFF.

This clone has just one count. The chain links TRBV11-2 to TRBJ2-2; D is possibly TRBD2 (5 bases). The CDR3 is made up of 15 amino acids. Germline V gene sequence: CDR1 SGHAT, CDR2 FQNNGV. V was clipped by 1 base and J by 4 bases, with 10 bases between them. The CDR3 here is CASSLGRWGTGELFF. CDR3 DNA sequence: TGTGCCAGCAGCTTAGGGAGGTGGGGCACCGGGGAGCTGTTTTTT. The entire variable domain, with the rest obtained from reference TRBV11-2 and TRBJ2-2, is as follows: EAGVAQSPRYKIIEKRQSVAFWCNPISGHATLYWYQQILGQGPKLLIQFQNNGVVDDSQLPKDRFSAERLKGVDSTLKIQPAKLEDSAVYLCASSLGRWGTGELFFGEGSRLTVL.

In nucleotides, the CDR3 is TGCGCCAGCAGCCCGGGACGGATGAACACTGAAGCTTTCTTT. This sequence encodes CASSPGRMNTEAFF. This rearrangement joins TRBV4-3 to TRBJ1-1, with D possibly TRBD1 on 5 matching bases. CDR3 size: 14 residues. The germline V and J ends were trimmed by 4 bases and 0 bases, with 9 bases remaining between them. Germline assignment: CDR1 LGHNA and CDR2 YSLEER.

CDR3: CASRTILRAHSPLHF. For the CDR3, the DNA is TGTGCCAGCAGGACCATCCTTAGGGCACATTCACCCCTCCACTTT. The chain uses TRBV27 and TRBJ1-6; D remains ambiguous. Germline assignment: CDR1 MNHEY and CDR2 SMNVEV (reference sequence). V dropped 6 bases and J dropped 8 bases, with 17 bases sitting between them. This CDR3 region has 15 residues.

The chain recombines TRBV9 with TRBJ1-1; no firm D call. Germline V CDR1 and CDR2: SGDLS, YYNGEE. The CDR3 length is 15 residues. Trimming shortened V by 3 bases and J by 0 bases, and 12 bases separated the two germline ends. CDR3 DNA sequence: TGTGCCAGCAGCGGAATGCCTATTATGAACACTGAAGCTTTCTTT. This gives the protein CASSGMPIMNTEAFF.

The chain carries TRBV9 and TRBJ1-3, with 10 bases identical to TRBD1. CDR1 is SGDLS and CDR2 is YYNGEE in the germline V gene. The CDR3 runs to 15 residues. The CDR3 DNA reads TGTACCCTCTCCGGGACAGGGGCAGGGGGAAACACCATATATTTT. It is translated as CTLSGTGAGGNTIYF.

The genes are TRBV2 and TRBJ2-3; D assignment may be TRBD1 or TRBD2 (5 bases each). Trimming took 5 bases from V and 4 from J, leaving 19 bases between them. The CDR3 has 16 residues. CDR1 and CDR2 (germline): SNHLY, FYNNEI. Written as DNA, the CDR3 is TGTGCCAGCAGTTCCCCGGGACCAACAACCTCAGATACGCAGTATTTT. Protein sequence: CASSSPGPTTSDTQYF.